Below are 6 T cell receptor beta chains sequenced from a single sample in a study of T-cell reconstitution after alpha-beta-depleted transplantation in children. Unique molecular identifiers were incorporated into the prepared TCRbeta library. TCRdb called the PCR reads again in MiXCR, with one record for every CDR3 protein. The sample holds approximately 640,000 distinct CDR3 sequences, approximately 17% seen once. Sequenced material: PBMCs from the stem cell graft donor, taken from the stem cell graft. These receptors came from a human donor who donated a stem cell graft to a child with acute myeloid leukemia.

This clonotype turned up a few times. The CDR3 region is CSGSGAQGGKTEAFF. CDR3 nucleotides: TGCAGCGGCAGCGGGGCCCAGGGGGGGAAGACTGAAGCTTTCTTT. The V call is TRBV29-1, the J call TRBJ1-1, with TRBD1 identical over 7 bases. V shed 7 bases and J 5 bases; nucleotides not matched to a gene: 16. The germline V gene encodes CDR1 SQVTM and CDR2 ANQGSEA. This CDR3 is 15 amino acids long.

In this sample, this clonotype turned up a few times. This rearrangement joins TRBV12-3 or TRBV12-4 to TRBJ2-7; 7 nucleotides line up with TRBD1. V was pared by 4 bases and J by 4 bases, with 13 bases of the junction left unmatched. CDR3 length: 16 amino acids. The CDR3 here is CASSSRQGRGLYEQYF. In DNA, the CDR3 is TGTGCCAGCAGTTCCCGACAGGGAAGGGGGTTATACGAGCAGTACTTC.

This chain links TRBV5-1 with TRBJ1-1, with D maybe TRBD1 (5 bases). The V gene's germline CDR1 is SGHRS and CDR2 YFSETQ. Between the trimmed V and J ends, which lost 0 bases and 0 bases, there was a span of 21 bases. The CDR3 loop spans 19 amino acids. This chain's CDR3 is CASSLGEGTIEGLNTEAFF. CDR3 coding DNA: TGCGCCAGCAGCTTGGGTGAGGGGACGATCGAGGGTTTGAACACTGAAGCTTTCTTT. Based on the CDR3 plus reference TRBV5-1 and TRBJ1-1, the full variable domain is KAGVTQTPRYLIKTRGQQVTLSCSPISGHRSVSWYQQTPGQGLQFLFEYFSETQRNKGNFPGRFSGRQFSNSRSEMNVSTLELGDSALYLCASSLGEGTIEGLNTEAFFGQGTRLTVV.

This clonotype showed up just a few times. The chain is built from TRBV5-1 and TRBJ2-7, with a possible D match to TRBD1 (6 bases). Germline V CDR1 and CDR2: SGHRS, YFSETQ. Trimming pared 0 bases from V and 0 bases from J, leaving 10 bases between. This CDR3 has 15 residues. CDR3 region: CASSLAPGDSYEQYF. The CDR3, as DNA: TGCGCCAGCAGCTTGGCGCCAGGGGACTCCTACGAGCAGTACTTC.

This clonotype occurred many times. V usage is TRBV20-1 and J usage is TRBJ1-5, with D maybe TRBD1 (5 bases). The length of the CDR3 is 14 residues. From germline, CDR1 is DFQATT and CDR2 SNEGSKA (reference sequence). V dropped 3 bases and J dropped 1 base, with 10 bases sitting between them. CDR3 sequence reads: CSARPGASNQPQHF. The CDR3 region has the DNA TGCAGTGCTAGGCCTGGGGCCAGCAATCAGCCCCAGCATTTT.

This clonotype has more than one count but fewer than ten. The rearrangement uses TRBV7-8 and TRBJ2-5; possibly TRBD2 for D (7 bases). V shed 2 bases and J shed 2 bases, with 15 bases lying between them. The CDR3 is 16 residues long. Germline values: CDR1 SGHVS, CDR2 FQNEAQ. CDR3 coding DNA: TGTGCCAGCAGCTTAAGCGGGAAGGGACAACAAGAGACCCAGTACTTC. Translating gives CASSLSGKGQQETQYF.